The rows below give T cell receptor beta chains drawn from one sample of a study of T cells expressing NK-cell markers. TCRdb reprocessed the 5' RACE reads; each CDR3 protein has one entry and no DNA is given. Its listing shows 350,000 to 400,000 distinct CDR3 sequences. Sequenced material: blood T cells: a sorted CD56 or NKG2C T cell subset, CD4+ or CD8+ T cells, or bulk PBMC T cells (not recorded which). The receptors come from a woman aged 50 to 60 in good health. Each CDR3 is given with its conserved first and last residue.

CDR3aa: CASSQVRGHIQYF; j_gene: TRBJ2-4; v_gene: TRBV14
CDR3aa: CSARAGSREGLEQYF; j_gene: TRBJ2-7; v_gene: TRBV20-1
CDR3aa: CASSIQQAGENGELFF; j_gene: TRBJ2-2; v_gene: TRBV19
CDR3aa: CSATQQGRSNQPQHF; j_gene: TRBJ1-5; v_gene: TRBV20-1
CDR3aa: CASSLSRTINYEQYF; j_gene: TRBJ2-7; v_gene: TRBV27
CDR3aa: CSARVGRMREFSYEQYF; j_gene: TRBJ2-7; v_gene: TRBV20-1
CDR3aa: CASSVATEAGELFF; j_gene: TRBJ2-2; v_gene: TRBV9
CDR3aa: CSARDGQLSKFF; j_gene: TRBJ2-1; v_gene: TRBV20-1
CDR3aa: CASSHSTKNIQYF; j_gene: TRBJ2-4; v_gene: TRBV4-1
CDR3aa: CATRAPPGGNEQFF; j_gene: TRBJ2-1; v_gene: TRBV24-1
CDR3aa: CASSSPSSYNEQFF; j_gene: TRBJ2-1; v_gene: TRBV6-5
CDR3aa: CASSHSMRVETQYF; j_gene: TRBJ2-5; v_gene: TRBV27
CDR3aa: CASSPGGDPGKLFF; j_gene: TRBJ1-4; v_gene: TRBV5-1
CDR3aa: CASSQDRLAGEYEQYF; j_gene: TRBJ2-7; v_gene: TRBV4-1
CDR3aa: CASHVLRVDEKLFF; j_gene: TRBJ1-4; v_gene: TRBV7-9
CDR3aa: CASGPPWSGTYNEQFF; j_gene: TRBJ2-1; v_gene: TRBV6-6
CDR3aa: CSAQGTSGAGRDTQYF; j_gene: TRBJ2-3; v_gene: TRBV20-1